This T cell receptor (beta chain) was recorded in a study of cytotoxic CD8 clonotypes in ibrutinib-treated CLL. Study in general: Among the patients, around ten presented as relapsed/refractory and approximately 14 as treatment-naive; approximately 17 showed unmutated IGHV.

V lost 5 bases to trimming and J lost 7 bases, with 6 bases between them. This CDR3 region has 10 residues. Per the germline V gene, CDR1 is SGHTS and CDR2 is YDEGEE. A remark on this clone: Its antigen is as yet unknown.

Study results and limitations: Sustained-remission and progressing patients had different sampling times.

Cryopreserved PBMCs provided roughly 2 micrograms of genomic DNA for the TCR beta libraries. Investigators sought sequencing depths of between 1 in 200,000 and 1 in 1 million T cells. TCRdb's table, derived via immunoSEQ multiplex PCR, lists solely in-frame clones and lacks some. The sample contains 250,000 to 350,000 clones, more than 70% of which appear only once. The clonotype comes from a human donor with chronic lymphocytic leukemia. The chain links TRBV5-8 to TRBJ1-1; D not certain. The source was PBMCs, collected at disease progression, from a patient treated with ibrutinib. CDR3 protein: CASRVYEAFF. The CDR3 DNA reads as TGTGCCAGCAGGGTCTATGAAGCTTTCTTT.